This TCR beta chain emerged from a study of OX40 agonist ivuxolimab in advanced cancers. Whole-study context: Patients were dosed with the agonistic anti-OX40 (CD134) antibody ivuxolimab. Patients enrolled in dose escalation were diagnosed with hepatocellular carcinoma, melanoma, renal cell or head and neck cancer. Two patients with cutaneous melanoma and one with hepatocellular carcinoma, three in total, showed partial responses. Whole-study findings and limits: Among some nonresponders, normalized T-cell clonal expansion was also low.

Per germline, CDR1 GTSNPN and CDR2 SVGIG (reference sequence). The CDR3 is 15 residues long. V shed 2 bases, J shed 2 bases, and the junction held 8 bases outside the gene matches. Sequencing used immunoSEQ multiplex PCR; TCRdb keeps in-frame clones, though not all of them. The profile shows under 85,000 clones, over 90% of them singletons. With regard to this clone: Its antigen is unidentified.

The chain employs TRBV30 and TRBJ1-2; 7 nucleotides line up with TRBD1. The source was CD4+ or CD8+ T cells sorted from blood, collected in a trial of the OX40 agonist ivuxolimab. This sequence originates from an adult with an advanced solid tumor such as melanoma, head and neck, liver or kidney cancer. The DNA of the CDR3 is TGTGCCTGGAGTCACCTCACAGGGGAGAACTATGGCTACACCTTC. Translating gives CAWSHLTGENYGYTF.